This paragraph reports one T cell receptor beta chain. This specimen belongs to a study of blood T cell repertoires in COVID-19. Study background: Spain, Italy and the United States supplied samples that represented acute and convalescent COVID-19. PBMCs, B-cell-depleted T cells, or T cells were the source of the cDNA or gDNA that made up the material.

Germline loops: CDR1 SNHLY, CDR2 FYNNEI. The J segment lost 4 bases and the V segment lost 2 bases, leaving 8 bases of the junction unmatched. The CDR3 sequence is 16 residues long. Methods used by the authors: Cell counts per sample came from amplifying reference gene primers. Repertoires were generated with immunoSEQ multiplex PCR, while TCRdb's copy carries only in-frame clones and drops some. V and J calls and clone size are as listed in that table; D and trimming were resolved from the DNA. The table has 120,000 to 150,000 clones, around three quarters seen once. The chain is built from TRBV2 and TRBJ2-7, with TRBD2 identical over 10 bases. The sequencing sample was made of peripheral blood. This receptor was obtained from a man between 50 and 59 years old with active or convalescent COVID-19. The CDR3 region has the DNA TGTGCCAGCAGTGAACCCTCACTAGCGGGACAGTACGAGCAGTACTTC. Amino acid sequence: CASSEPSLAGQYEQYF.